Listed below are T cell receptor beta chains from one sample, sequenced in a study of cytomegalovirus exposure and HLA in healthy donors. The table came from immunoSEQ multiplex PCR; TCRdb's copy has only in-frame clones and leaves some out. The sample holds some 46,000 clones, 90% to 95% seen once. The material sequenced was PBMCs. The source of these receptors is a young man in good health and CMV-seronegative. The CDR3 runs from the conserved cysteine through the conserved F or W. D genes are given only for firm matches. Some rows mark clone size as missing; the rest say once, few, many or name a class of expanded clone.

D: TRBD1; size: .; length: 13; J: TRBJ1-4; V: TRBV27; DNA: TGTGCCAGCAGTTTGACAGGGGGCGAGAAACTGTTTTTT; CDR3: CASSLTGGEKLFF
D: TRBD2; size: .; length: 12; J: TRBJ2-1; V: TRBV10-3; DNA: TGTGCCATCAGTGGACAGCGGGGAGAGCAGTTCTTC; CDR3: CAISGQRGEQFF
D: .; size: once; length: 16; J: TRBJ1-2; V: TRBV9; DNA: TGTGCCAGCAGCCAAAATCTACAAAGCGGACTCTATGGCTACACCTTC; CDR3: CASSQNLQSGLYGYTF
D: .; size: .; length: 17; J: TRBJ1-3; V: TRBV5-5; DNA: TGTGCCAGCAGGCGCAACTTGGGGACAAGCTCTGGAAACACCATATATTTT; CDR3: CASRRNLGTSSGNTIYF
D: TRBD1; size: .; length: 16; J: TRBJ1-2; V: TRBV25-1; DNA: TGTGCCACAAAGGAAGTGACGACAGGGGGTCCGTATGGCTACACCTTC; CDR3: CATKEVTTGGPYGYTF
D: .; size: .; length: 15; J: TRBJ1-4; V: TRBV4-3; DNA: TGCGCCAGCAGCCTAAGCTCGACAACTAATGAAAAACTGTTTTTT; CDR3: CASSLSSTTNEKLFF
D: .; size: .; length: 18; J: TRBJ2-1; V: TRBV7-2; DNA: TGTGCCAGCACCCCAGGCCCCTGGTTGCGGGACTCCTACAATGAGCAGTTCTTC; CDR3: CASTPGPWLRDSYNEQFF
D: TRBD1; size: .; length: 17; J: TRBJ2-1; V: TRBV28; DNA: TGTGCCAGCAGTTCCGCGGACAGGGGATTCCTAGGCAATGAGCAGTTCTTC; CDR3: CASSSADRGFLGNEQFF
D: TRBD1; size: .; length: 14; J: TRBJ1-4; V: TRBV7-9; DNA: TGTGCCAGCAGCCAGACAGGGAAAGGCGAAAAACTGTTTTTT; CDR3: CASSQTGKGEKLFF
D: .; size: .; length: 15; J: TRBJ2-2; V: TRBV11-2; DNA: TGTGCCAGCAGCTTAGAAGCGACAGGCCCCGGGGAGCTGTTTTTT; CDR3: CASSLEATGPGELFF
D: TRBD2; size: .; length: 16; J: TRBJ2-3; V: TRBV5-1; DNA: TGCGCCAGCAGCTCCGATAGCGGGGGGCGCACAGATACGCAGTATTTT; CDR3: CASSSDSGGRTDTQYF
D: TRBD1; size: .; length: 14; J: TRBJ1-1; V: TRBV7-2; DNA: TGTGCCAGCAGCTTAGCGGACAGGGGCCTTTCAGCTTTCTTT; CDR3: CASSLADRGLSAFF
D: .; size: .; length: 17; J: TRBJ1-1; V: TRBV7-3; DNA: TGTGCCAGCAGCTTAAGTGCCAGGGGAGTTGGGAGCACTGAAGCTTTCTTT; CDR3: CASSLSARGVGSTEAFF
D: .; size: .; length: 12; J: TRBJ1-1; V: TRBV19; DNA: TGTGCCAGTCACCAGGTGGGCACTGAAGCTTTCTTT; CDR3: CASHQVGTEAFF
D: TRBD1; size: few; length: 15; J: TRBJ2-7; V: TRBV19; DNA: TGTGCCAGTAGCTACGGGACAGTTGGGAACTACGAGCAGTACTTC; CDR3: CASSYGTVGNYEQYF
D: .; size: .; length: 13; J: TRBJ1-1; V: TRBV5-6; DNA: TGTGCCAGCAGCTTGACTACCGGCACTGAAGCTTTCTTT; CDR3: CASSLTTGTEAFF
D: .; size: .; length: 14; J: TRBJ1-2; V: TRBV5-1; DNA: TGCGCCAGCAGCCCCTCAACAGAGCTCTATGGCTACACCTTC; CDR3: CASSPSTELYGYTF
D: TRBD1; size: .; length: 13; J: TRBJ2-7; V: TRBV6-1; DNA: TGTGCCAGCACCCAGACAGGGGGTTACGAGCAGTACTTC; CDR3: CASTQTGGYEQYF
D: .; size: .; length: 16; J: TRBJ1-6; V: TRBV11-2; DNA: TGTGCCAGCAGCTTAGTATCGAGCTCCTATAATTCACCCCTCCACTTT; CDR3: CASSLVSSSYNSPLHF
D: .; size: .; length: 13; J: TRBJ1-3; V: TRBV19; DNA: TGTGCCAGTAGTTTGAGCTCTGGAAACACCATATATTTT; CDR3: CASSLSSGNTIYF
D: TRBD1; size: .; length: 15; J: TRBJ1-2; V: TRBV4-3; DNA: TGCGCCAGCAGCCAGGGCTTGGACAGGGTCTATGGCTACACCTTC; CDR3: CASSQGLDRVYGYTF
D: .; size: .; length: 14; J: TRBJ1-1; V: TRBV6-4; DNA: TGTGCCAGCAGTGACTCTCCAGAAAACACTGAAGCTTTCTTT; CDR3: CASSDSPENTEAFF
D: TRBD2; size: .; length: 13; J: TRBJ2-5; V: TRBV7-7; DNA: TGTGCTAGCAGAAAGGCGGGGGAGGAGACCCAGTACTTC; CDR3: CASRKAGEETQYF
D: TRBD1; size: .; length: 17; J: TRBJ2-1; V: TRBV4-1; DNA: TGCGCCAGCAGCCTCGCTGGAGGCAGGGGGTCCTACAATGAGCAGTTCTTC; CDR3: CASSLAGGRGSYNEQFF
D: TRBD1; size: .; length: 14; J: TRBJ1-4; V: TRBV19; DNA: TGTGCCAGTAGATCGACAGGGTTAGATGAAAAACTGTTTTTT; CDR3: CASRSTGLDEKLFF
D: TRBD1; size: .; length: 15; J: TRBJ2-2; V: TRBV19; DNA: TGTGCCAGTAGTATAGGGGGACAGTACACCGGGGAGCTGTTTTTT; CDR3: CASSIGGQYTGELFF
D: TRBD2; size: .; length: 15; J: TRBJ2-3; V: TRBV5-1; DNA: TGCGCCAGCAGCTTCGGACTAGCGGGAGACGATACGCAGTATTTT; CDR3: CASSFGLAGDDTQYF
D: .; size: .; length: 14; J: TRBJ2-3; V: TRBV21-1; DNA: TGTGCCAGCAGCAAGGGGCGAAACACAGATACGCAGTATTTT; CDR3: CASSKGRNTDTQYF
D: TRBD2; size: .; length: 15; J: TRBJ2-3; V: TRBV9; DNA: TGTGCCAGCAGCCCCGGGACTAGCATAACAGATACGCAGTATTTT; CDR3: CASSPGTSITDTQYF
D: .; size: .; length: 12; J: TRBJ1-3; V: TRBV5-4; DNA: TGTGCCACCAACAACCCGGGTAACACCATATATTTT; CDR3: CATNNPGNTIYF
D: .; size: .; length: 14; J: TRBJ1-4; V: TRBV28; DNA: TGTGCCAGCAGTAAAAGTCGTAAGAGTGAAAAACTGTTTTTT; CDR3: CASSKSRKSEKLFF
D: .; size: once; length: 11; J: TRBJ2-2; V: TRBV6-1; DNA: TGTGCCAGCGAGGGAAAAGGGGAGCTGTTTTTT; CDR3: CASEGKGELFF
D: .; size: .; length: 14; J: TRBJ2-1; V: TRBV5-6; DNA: TGTGCCAGCAGCGCCCAAACAGGGCTCGATGAGCAGTTCTTC; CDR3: CASSAQTGLDEQFF
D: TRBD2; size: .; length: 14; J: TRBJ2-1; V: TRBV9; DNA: TGTGCCAGCAGCGCCAGCGGGAGTAGTAATGAGCAGTTCTTC; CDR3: CASSASGSSNEQFF
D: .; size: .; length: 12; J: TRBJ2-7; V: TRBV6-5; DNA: TGTGCCAGCAGGACAGTTTCCTACGAGCAGTACTTC; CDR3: CASRTVSYEQYF
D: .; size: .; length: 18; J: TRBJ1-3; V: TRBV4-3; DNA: TGCGCCAGCAGCCAAGATCCGGGAACAGGGTTGGCTGGAAACACCATATATTTT; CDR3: CASSQDPGTGLAGNTIYF
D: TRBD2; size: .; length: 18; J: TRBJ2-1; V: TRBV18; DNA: TGTGCCAGCTCACCACCGGGGAGCGGGAGGGCGGCTAACGATGAGCAGTTCTTC; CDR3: CASSPPGSGRAANDEQFF
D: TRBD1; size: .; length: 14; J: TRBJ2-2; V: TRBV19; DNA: TGTGCCAGTAGCGATAGGGGGCTCGGCGGGGAGCTGTTTTTT; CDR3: CASSDRGLGGELFF
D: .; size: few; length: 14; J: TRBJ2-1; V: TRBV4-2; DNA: TGTGCCAGCAATAACGACGGGGGGCACAATGAGCAGTTCTTC; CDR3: CASNNDGGHNEQFF
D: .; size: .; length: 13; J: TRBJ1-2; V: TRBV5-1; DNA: TGCGCCAGCAGCTTGGCAGGTATAGATGGCTACACCTTC; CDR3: CASSLAGIDGYTF
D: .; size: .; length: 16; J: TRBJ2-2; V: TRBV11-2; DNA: TGTGCCAGCAGCGGACCCACAGGGTTGATGGCCGGGGAGCTGTTTTTT; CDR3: CASSGPTGLMAGELFF
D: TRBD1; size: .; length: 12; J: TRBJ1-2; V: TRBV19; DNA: TGTGCCAGTAGGTACGGACAGGGAGGCTACACCTTC; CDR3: CASRYGQGGYTF
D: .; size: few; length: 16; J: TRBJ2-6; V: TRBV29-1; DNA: TGCAGCGTTGGAGGACAAATTAACTCTGGGGCCAACGTCCTGACTTTC; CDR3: CSVGGQINSGANVLTF
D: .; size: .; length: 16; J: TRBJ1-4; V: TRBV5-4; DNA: TGTGCCAGCAGCTTGGCCACCGGGGATACTAATGAAAAACTGTTTTTT; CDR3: CASSLATGDTNEKLFF
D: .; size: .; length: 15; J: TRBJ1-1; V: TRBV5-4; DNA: TGTGCCAGCAGCTCCATTAACCGGGTGACGGCTGAAGCTTTCTTT; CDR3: CASSSINRVTAEAFF
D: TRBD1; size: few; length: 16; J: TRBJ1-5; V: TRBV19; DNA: TGTGCCAGTAGTGCCGCGGGACAGGGGCTCAATCAGCCCCAGCATTTT; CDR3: CASSAAGQGLNQPQHF
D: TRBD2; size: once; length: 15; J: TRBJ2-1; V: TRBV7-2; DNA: TGTGCCAGCAGCTTAAGTAGCGGGTTTGACAATGAGCAGTTCTTC; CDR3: CASSLSSGFDNEQFF
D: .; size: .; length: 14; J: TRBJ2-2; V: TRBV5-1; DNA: TGCGCCAGCAGCCCCCGAGGGGGTCCCGGGGAGCTGTTTTTT; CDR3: CASSPRGGPGELFF